Shown below are 32 T cell receptor beta chains from a single sample sequenced in a study of shared clonotypes between healthy human individuals (TCRdb year 2020). Receptors were amplified or captured by the immunoSEQ multiplex PCR assay. What TCRdb holds here is the immuneACCESS table cut down to in-frame rearrangements. Part of the clones is not present; checked against another copy, under half of the missing clones reflect an unresolved V gene, and the others are unexplained. Counted in this sample were roughly 650,000 clones; around 97% of them appeared once. The ten largest clones capture around 0.057% of the sample. Sequences were obtained from naive CD4+ T cells sorted from blood. The label giving this sample's cell subset or site can be read as: CD45RA+ positively selected. These receptors all come from a woman in her twenties or thirties in good health.

The rearrangement joins TRBV7-6 to TRBJ2-3; no definite D call. Trimming shortened V by 5 bases and J by 3 bases, and 18 bases separated the two germline ends. This CDR3 is built from 16 residues. In germline, CDR1 is SGHVS, CDR2 FNYEAQ. The DNA of the CDR3 is TGTGCCAGCAGCCTAGTTCCTGTAAGGTCGACAGATACGCAGTATTTT. Translation gives CASSLVPVRSTDTQYF.

This rearrangement joins TRBV5-4 to TRBJ2-7; D assignment may be TRBD1 or TRBD2 (5 bases each). This CDR3 has 15 amino acids. The germline V gene encodes CDR1 SGHNT and CDR2 YYREEE (reference sequence). V lost 0 bases and J 3 bases, leaving 13 bases between the germline ends. DNA of the CDR3: TGTGCCAGCAGCTTGGGAGAGGGGAACCTCTACGAGCAGTACTTC. Its protein product is CASSLGEGNLYEQYF.

V usage is TRBV19 and J usage is TRBJ2-7, with D possibly matching TRBD2 (6 bases). Trimming took 6 bases from V and 6 from J, leaving 18 bases between them. Germline V CDR1 and CDR2: LNHDA, SQIVND (reference sequence). CDR3 size: 14 residues. The CDR3 DNA reads as TGTGCCAGTAGGCTACAGGAGGGCCTTGGCGAGCAGTACTTC. Translation gives CASRLQEGLGEQYF.

The chain joins TRBV6-1 to TRBJ1-5; D perhaps matches TRBD1 (5 bases). The germline gives CDR1 MNHNS, CDR2 SASEGT. This CDR3 is 13 amino acids long. The ends were cut back, 4 bases at V and 7 bases at J, with 11 bases in the middle. In DNA, the CDR3 is TGTGCCAGCAGTGCAACCAGGGCCCAGCCCCAGCATTTT. The encoded protein is CASSATRAQPQHF.

The rearrangement uses TRBV11-2 and TRBJ2-7; 7 bases align to TRBD1. CDR1 and CDR2 (germline): SGHAT, FQNNGV. V lost 3 bases, J lost 5 bases, and 4 bases stayed unmatched. This CDR3 is 13 amino acids long. CDR3 amino acids: CASSLGQLHEQYF. DNA of the CDR3: TGTGCCAGCAGCTTGGGACAGCTTCACGAGCAGTACTTC. The full variable domain, with the rest looked up from reference TRBV11-2 and TRBJ2-7, is EAGVAQSPRYKIIEKRQSVAFWCNPISGHATLYWYQQILGQGPKLLIQFQNNGVVDDSQLPKDRFSAERLKGVDSTLKIQPAKLEDSAVYLCASSLGQLHEQYFGPGTRLTVT.

This chain joins TRBV6-6 and TRBJ2-7; possibly TRBD1 for D (6 bases). Germline CDR1 and CDR2: MNHNY and SVGAGI (reference sequence). The V end lost 4 bases, the J end lost 6 bases, and 16 bases lay between the germline ends. There are 14 residues in the CDR3. CDR3 protein: CASSLAGAFGEQYF. The CDR3 DNA reads TGTGCCAGCAGTTTGGCAGGGGCCTTCGGCGAGCAGTACTTC.

For the CDR3, the DNA is TGTGCCAGCAGCCTCGTAGGGGGGCTCACCTACGAGCAGTACTTC. This gives the protein CASSLVGGLTYEQYF. The chain has TRBV7-2 and TRBJ2-7; the D gene could be TRBD1 or TRBD2 (6 bases each). V was cut by 5 bases and J by 2 bases, with 16 bases left in between. This CDR3 region has 15 residues. The germline CDR1 and CDR2 sequences are SGHTA and FQGNSA.

The chain recombines TRBV2 with TRBJ2-7; 9 bases map to TRBD1. V trimming: 6 bases; J trimming: 5 bases; junction bases outside the gene matches: 5. The germline V gene encodes CDR1 SNHLY and CDR2 FYNNEI. The CDR3 runs 13 residues. The CDR3, as DNA: TGTGCCAGCAGAGGACAGGGGACGGACGAGCAGTACTTC. Residues: CASRGQGTDEQYF.

This clone was counted a single time. The chain is built from TRBV7-9 and TRBJ1-4, with D unresolved. The CDR3 spans 14 residues. The V gene's germline CDR1 is SEHNR and CDR2 FQNEAQ (reference sequence). Trimming shortened V by 1 base and J by 4 bases, and 7 bases separated the two germline ends. The DNA for the CDR3 is TGTGCCAGCAGCTTAGAACAGCATAATGAAAAACTGTTTTTT. Encoded protein: CASSLEQHNEKLFF.

The V and J genes are TRBV6-6 and TRBJ2-3; possible D gene TRBD1, 6 bases. Germline CDR1 is MNHNY and CDR2 is SVGAGI (reference sequence). The V and J ends lost 5 bases and 4 bases respectively, with 16 bases between them. The CDR3 runs to 15 residues. CDR3 nucleotides: TGTGCCAGCAGTCAGACAGGCGTTCTGCCAGATACGCAGTATTTT. Translated: CASSQTGVLPDTQYF.

The chain has TRBV20-1 and TRBJ1-1; the D is unclear. There are 11 residues in the CDR3. The V end was cut by 3 bases, the J end by 3 bases, with 5 bases between. Germline V CDR1 and CDR2: DFQATT, SNEGSKA (reference sequence). The CDR3 DNA reads as TGCAGTGCTAGGTGGGACACTGAAGCTTTCTTT. It translates to CSARWDTEAFF.

The rearrangement joins TRBV5-1 to TRBJ1-1; perhaps TRBD1 as D (6 bases). The CDR3 length is 15 residues. V dropped 4 bases and J dropped 0 bases, with 13 bases sitting between them. Germline lookup yields CDR1 SGHRS and CDR2 YFSETQ. Here the CDR3 reads CASSGPGQLNTEAFF. The DNA for the CDR3 is TGCGCCAGCAGCGGCCCAGGACAGCTGAACACTGAAGCTTTCTTT. Filled out from reference TRBV5-1 and TRBJ1-1, the complete variable domain reads KAGVTQTPRYLIKTRGQQVTLSCSPISGHRSVSWYQQTPGQGLQFLFEYFSETQRNKGNFPGRFSGRQFSNSRSEMNVSTLELGDSALYLCASSGPGQLNTEAFFGQGTRLTVV.

The chain joins TRBV6-6 to TRBJ1-4, with D hard to call. The CDR3 runs 9 residues. Germline V gene sequence: CDR1 MNHNY, CDR2 SVGAGI (reference sequence). As DNA, the CDR3 is TGTGCTTTTGGTGAAAAACTGTTTTTT. Its translation is CAFGEKLFF.

The V and J genes are TRBV28 and TRBJ1-1; D uncertain. V was shortened by 6 bases and J by 0 bases, with 5 bases between the two germline ends. This CDR3 region has 12 residues. In germline, CDR1 is MDHEN, CDR2 SYDVKM. CDR3 sequence reads: CASRILNTEAFF. The CDR3 nucleotides are TGTGCCAGCAGGATACTGAACACTGAAGCTTTCTTT.

This clone has a single count. The chain has TRBV6-1 and TRBJ1-2; no clear D. The length of the CDR3 is 12 residues. Germline CDR1 reads MNHNS; CDR2 reads SASEGT. The V end lost 6 bases, the J end lost 4 bases, and 9 bases lay between the germline ends. The CDR3 is CASRVDFYGYTF. CDR3 in DNA: TGTGCCAGCAGGGTAGACTTCTATGGCTACACCTTC.

This rearrangement joins TRBV28 to TRBJ2-5; D might be TRBD1 (6 bases). Deletions cut 6 bases from V and 1 base from J, with 12 bases between. The CDR3 has 14 amino acids. Per the germline V gene, CDR1 is MDHEN and CDR2 is SYDVKM. Here the CDR3 reads CASSLGQIQETQYF. The CDR3 DNA is TGTGCCAGCAGCCTCGGACAGATCCAAGAGACCCAGTACTTC.

The chain combines TRBV11-2 with TRBJ2-7; D not resolved. From germline, CDR1 is SGHAT and CDR2 FQNNGV. This CDR3 has 12 residues. V was pared by 1 base and J by 9 bases, with 10 bases between. CDR3 DNA: TGTGCCAGCAGCTTAGGCCGCGCGTGGCAGTACTTC. Protein: CASSLGRAWQYF.

The V call is TRBV5-1, the J call TRBJ2-2; 9 bases are a match to TRBD1. The germline gives CDR1 SGHRS, CDR2 YFSETQ. This CDR3 is built from 19 residues. With 5 bases clipped from V and 3 bases from J, the junction kept 17 bases outside the gene matches. CDR3 nucleotides: TGCGCCAGCAGTCTACTCCCCTCGCCTACAGGGGGCTACACCGGGGAGCTGTTTTTT. It encodes CASSLLPSPTGGYTGELFF.

This clone was counted once. The chain couples TRBV18 to TRBJ2-1; 9 nucleotides line up with TRBD1. The V gene's germline CDR1 is KGHSH and CDR2 LQKENI. The V and J ends lost 4 bases and 7 bases, in that order; junction bases with no gene match: 5. There are 14 residues in the CDR3. The CDR3 DNA follows: TGTGCCAGCTCACGCCGGGACAGGGCTAATGAGCAGTTCTTC. Translation: CASSRRDRANEQFF.

The V gene is TRBV7-6, the J gene TRBJ2-7, with D hard to call. V lost 1 base, J lost 4 bases, and 11 bases lay in between. The CDR3 totals 14 residues. Germline V gene lookup returns CDR1 SGHVS and CDR2 FNYEAQ. The CDR3 DNA reads TGTGCCAGCAGCTTAGTCGGAGCCGATTACGAGCAGTACTTC. Amino acid sequence: CASSLVGADYEQYF.

The chain recombines TRBV5-1 with TRBJ2-7, with TRBD2 matching 7 bases. V dropped 1 base and J dropped 2; count of bases not matched to a gene: 6. CDR3 length: 15 amino acids. The germline gives CDR1 SGHRS, CDR2 YFSETQ. CDR3 sequence: CASSLLTSATYEQYF. Written as DNA, the CDR3 is TGCGCCAGCAGCTTGTTAACTAGCGCCACCTACGAGCAGTACTTC.

The CDR3 region has the DNA TGTGCCGGGGGGGCTAGCGGCCTTGAGCAGTTCTTC. It specifies CAGGASGLEQFF. The J gene is TRBJ2-1, the V gene TRBV27; TRBD2 might be the D (7 bases). The germline V gene has CDR1 MNHEY and CDR2 SMNVEV (reference sequence). The CDR3 consists of 12 residues. The V and J ends lost 11 bases and 9 bases respectively, with 17 bases between them.

The chain recombines TRBV2 with TRBJ2-1; 9 bases match TRBD2. The junction had 8 bases not matched to a gene; V was cut back by 4 bases and J by 10 bases. The CDR3 is 14 residues long. CDR1 SNHLY and CDR2 FYNNEI come from the germline V gene. The CDR3 region is CASSVASGIIEQFF. DNA of the CDR3: TGTGCCAGCAGTGTGGCTAGCGGGATAATAGAGCAGTTCTTC.

The V call is TRBV2, the J call TRBJ2-6; D gene uncertain. There are 17 residues in the CDR3. V lost 3 bases to trimming and J lost 2 bases, with 14 bases between them. Germline CDR1 SNHLY, CDR2 FYNNEI. The CDR3 DNA sequence: TGTGCCAGCAGTGAGGTTAGAACGATCCCTGGGGCCAACGTCCTGACTTTC. Amino acids: CASSEVRTIPGANVLTF. Full variable domain (rest looked up from reference TRBV2 and TRBJ2-6): EPEVTQTPSHQVTQMGQEVILRCVPISNHLYFYWYRQILGQKVEFLVSFYNNEISEKSEIFDDQFSVERPDGSNFTLKIRSTKLEDSAMYFCASSEVRTIPGANVLTFGAGSRLTVL.

This chain uses TRBV28 with TRBJ2-5; D may be TRBD1 (6 bases). Germline lookup yields CDR1 MDHEN and CDR2 SYDVKM. The CDR3 sequence is 17 residues long. V was clipped by 5 bases and J by 1 base, with 20 bases between them. CDR3 nucleotides: TGTGCCAGCAGTCCACTCAACTCGGGACAAATCCAAGAGACCCAGTACTTC. It specifies CASSPLNSGQIQETQYF.

This chain uses TRBV6-5 with TRBJ1-3; weak D call: TRBD1 (6 bases). The CDR3 loop spans 15 amino acids. V gave up 5 bases and J gave up 0 bases, with 11 bases separating them. Germline V CDR1 and CDR2: MNHEY, SVGAGI. CDR3 protein: CASSQDRFSGNTIYF. The CDR3 DNA reads TGTGCCAGCAGTCAGGACAGATTCTCTGGAAACACCATATATTTT.

This chain uses TRBV28 with TRBJ1-3; 8 bases agree with TRBD1. The CDR3 length is 14 residues. Trimming at V came to 7 bases and at J to 2 bases, leaving 4 bases not matched to a gene. Germline CDR1 and CDR2: MDHEN and SYDVKM. The CDR3 DNA reads as TGTGCCAGCATTGACAGGGGCGCTGGAAACACCATATATTTT. This sequence encodes CASIDRGAGNTIYF.

The CDR3 loop reads CAWSVTGGYGYTF. The CDR3 DNA reads as TGTGCCTGGAGTGTCACCGGGGGCTATGGCTACACCTTC. This chain joins TRBV30 and TRBJ1-2, with D tentatively TRBD1 (5 bases). Germline CDR1 is GTSNPN and CDR2 is SVGIG (reference sequence). The CDR3 length is 13 residues. Deletions cut 0 bases from V and 4 bases from J, with 9 bases between.

The chain recombines TRBV19 with TRBJ1-2; tentatively, D is TRBD1 (5 bases). Germline V gene data show CDR1 as LNHDA and CDR2 as SQIVND (reference sequence). Trimming left V 4 bases short and J 7 bases short, with 13 bases between. CDR3 length: 13 residues. CDR3 protein: CASSTQGFGGYTF. CDR3 bases: TGTGCCAGTAGTACCCAGGGCTTCGGTGGCTACACCTTC.

This clone appeared a single time. The V call is TRBV7-8, the J call TRBJ1-5; possible D gene TRBD1, 6 bases. The CDR3 covers 16 residues. From germline, CDR1 is SGHVS and CDR2 FQNEAQ. V lost 1 base, J lost 2 bases, and 12 bases lay in between. The CDR3 nucleotides are TGTGCCAGCAGCTTAGAGGCAGGGGTACGCAATCAGCCCCAGCATTTT. As protein: CASSLEAGVRNQPQHF.

The V and J genes are TRBV25-1 and TRBJ2-3; D might be TRBD1 (6 bases). The V gene's germline CDR1 is MGHDK and CDR2 SYGVNS. The CDR3 spans 15 residues. V lost 6 bases and J lost 2, with 15 bases in between. CDR3 region: CASRSGTLSTDTQYF. The CDR3 DNA reads as TGTGCCAGCAGATCCGGGACACTCTCCACAGATACGCAGTATTTT.

The genes are TRBV15 and TRBJ2-1; 14 positions match TRBD2. Unmatched junction bases numbered 14, after V lost 5 bases and J lost 2 bases. CDR3 length equals 20 residues. Germline CDR1 is LNHNV and CDR2 is YYDKDF (reference sequence). CDR3 DNA: TGTGCCACCAGCGGTAGACCCGGGACTAGCGGGAGAGGAGCCTACAATGAGCAGTTCTTC. Encoded protein: CATSGRPGTSGRGAYNEQFF.